This T cell receptor beta chain was captured in a study of cytomegalovirus exposure and HLA in healthy donors. Study-wide findings and caveats: With high specificity and sensitivity, the classifier reportedly diagnosed cytomegalovirus status. The investigators catalogued 150 to 200 TCR beta chains as cytomegalovirus-associated. Later, an analysis found that TCR clusters from the first cohort tended to co-occur in the 120 validation repertoires. Most TCR sequences were rare, but some public TCRs occurred in many donors.

The repertoire was sequenced with immunoSEQ multiplex PCR; TCRdb's copy has only in-frame clones and lacks some. The sample has 100,000 to 150,000 clones, roughly 86% seen once. A single count supports this clone. The antigen is not known. Sequenced input: PBMCs. The sequence was obtained from a man younger than 30 in good health and CMV-seronegative.

The CDR3 region has the DNA TGTGCCAGCAGCTTACGGGGGGGGACTAGCGGACACAATGAGCAGTTCTTC. It encodes CASSLRGGTSGHNEQFF. This sequence joins TRBV7-6 and TRBJ2-1; 11 bases align to TRBD2. This CDR3 is built from 17 residues. The V and J ends lost 2 bases and 5 bases, in that order; junction bases with no gene match: 8. The V gene's germline CDR1 is SGHVS and CDR2 FNYEAQ.